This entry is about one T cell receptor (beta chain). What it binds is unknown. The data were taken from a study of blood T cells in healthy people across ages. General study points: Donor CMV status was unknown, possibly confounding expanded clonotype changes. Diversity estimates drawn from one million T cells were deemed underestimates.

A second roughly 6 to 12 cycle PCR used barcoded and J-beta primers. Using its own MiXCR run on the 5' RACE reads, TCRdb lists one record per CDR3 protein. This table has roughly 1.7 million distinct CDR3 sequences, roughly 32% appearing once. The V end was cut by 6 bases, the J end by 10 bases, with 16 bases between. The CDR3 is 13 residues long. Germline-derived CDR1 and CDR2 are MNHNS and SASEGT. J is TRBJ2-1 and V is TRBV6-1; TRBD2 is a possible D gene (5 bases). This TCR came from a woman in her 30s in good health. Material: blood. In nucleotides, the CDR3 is TGTGCCAGCAGGCTAAGAGGGCGGTGGGAGCAGTTCTTC. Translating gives CASRLRGRWEQFF.